Below, 4 T cell receptor beta chains from the same sample are listed, as sequenced in a study of T cells after yellow fever vaccination. TCRdb re-called the 5' RACE reads with MiXCR, one entry per CDR3 protein. The data show 200,000 to 300,000 distinct CDR3 sequences, with under 15% seen just once and roughly 0.5% held by the top ten. Here the sequenced sample was CD4+ T cells sorted from PBMCs, taken 45 days after the yellow fever booster vaccination. Source of these receptors: a man younger than 45 who received the YFV17D yellow fever vaccine.

The V call is TRBV2, the J call TRBJ2-2, with a possible D match to TRBD1 (6 bases). CDR3 length: 13 amino acids. Trimming left V 8 bases short and J 7 bases short, with 14 bases between. Germline lookup yields CDR1 SNHLY and CDR2 FYNNEI. CDR3 coding DNA: TGTGCCAGCGACGGTCAAGGGGGCGGGGAGCTGTTTTTT. It yields the protein CASDGQGGGELFF.

This clonotype has a handful of counts. The chain is built from TRBV20-1 and TRBJ2-5; D gene ambiguous. The CDR3 extends over 12 amino acids. The germline CDR1 and CDR2 sequences are DFQATT and SNEGSKA (reference sequence). V was clipped by 4 bases and J by 5 bases, with 11 bases between them. CDR3 residues: CSAIKGRETQYF. The CDR3 DNA reads as TGCAGTGCTATTAAGGGCAGGGAGACCCAGTACTTC.

Here the CDR3 DNA reads TGTGCCAGCAGTTCCGCAGGGGTTACCTACGAGCAGTACTTC. Amino acids: CASSSAGVTYEQYF. The rearrangement links TRBV6-2 or TRBV6-3 to TRBJ2-7; tentatively, D is TRBD1 (6 bases). V lost 4 bases and J 2 bases, leaving 12 bases between the germline ends. CDR3 length: 14 residues. Germline V gene data show CDR1 as MNHEY and CDR2 as SVGEGT.

V gene TRBV14 combines with J gene TRBJ1-6; D may be TRBD1 (6 bases). Germline V gives CDR1 SGHDN, CDR2 FVKESK. The CDR3 totals 14 residues. The ends were cut back, 1 base at V and 14 bases at J, with 15 bases in the middle. CDR3 region: CASSQGVGTSTLHF. CDR3 nucleotides: TGTGCCAGCAGCCAAGGTGTGGGGACATCAACCCTCCACTTT.